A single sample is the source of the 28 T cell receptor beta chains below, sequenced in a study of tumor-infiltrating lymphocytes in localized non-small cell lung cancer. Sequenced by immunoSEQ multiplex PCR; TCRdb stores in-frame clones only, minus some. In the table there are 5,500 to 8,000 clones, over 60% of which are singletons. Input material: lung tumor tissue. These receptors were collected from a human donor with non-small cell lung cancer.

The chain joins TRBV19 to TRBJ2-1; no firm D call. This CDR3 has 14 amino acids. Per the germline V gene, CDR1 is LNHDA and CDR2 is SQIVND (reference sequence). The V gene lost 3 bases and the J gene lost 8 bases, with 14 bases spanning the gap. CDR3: CASSIFLESDEQFF. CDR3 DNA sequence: TGTGCCAGTAGTATCTTCCTAGAATCCGATGAGCAGTTCTTC.

The CDR3 DNA sequence: TGCGCCAGCAGGCAACTAGCGGGGGCTACCTACGAGCAGTACTTC. Its translation: CASRQLAGATYEQYF. The chain is built from TRBV4-1 and TRBJ2-7, with 11 bases matching TRBD2. Looked up from germline, CDR1 is MGHRA and CDR2 is YSYEKL. V lost 6 bases and J lost 2; bases outside the gene matches: 6. The CDR3 contains 15 residues.

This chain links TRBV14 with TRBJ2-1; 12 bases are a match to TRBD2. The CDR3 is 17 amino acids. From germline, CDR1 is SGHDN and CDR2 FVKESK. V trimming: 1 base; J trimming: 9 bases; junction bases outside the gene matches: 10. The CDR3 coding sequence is TGTGCCAGCAGCCAAGGCAGACTAGCGGGGGCGCAAGGTGAGCAGTTCTTC. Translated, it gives CASSQGRLAGAQGEQFF.

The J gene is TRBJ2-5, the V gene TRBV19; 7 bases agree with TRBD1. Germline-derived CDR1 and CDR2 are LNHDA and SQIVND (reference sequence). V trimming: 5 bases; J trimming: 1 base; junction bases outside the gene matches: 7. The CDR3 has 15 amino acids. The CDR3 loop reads CASSPYRGPQETQYF. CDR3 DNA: TGTGCCAGTAGTCCCTATAGGGGGCCCCAAGAGACCCAGTACTTC.

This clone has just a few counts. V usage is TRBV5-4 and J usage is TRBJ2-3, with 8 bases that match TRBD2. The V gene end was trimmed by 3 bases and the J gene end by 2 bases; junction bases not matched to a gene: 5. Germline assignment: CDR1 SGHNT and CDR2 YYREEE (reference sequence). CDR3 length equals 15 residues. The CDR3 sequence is CASSSQGLVTDTQYF. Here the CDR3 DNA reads TGTGCCAGCAGCTCACAGGGACTAGTCACAGATACGCAGTATTTT.

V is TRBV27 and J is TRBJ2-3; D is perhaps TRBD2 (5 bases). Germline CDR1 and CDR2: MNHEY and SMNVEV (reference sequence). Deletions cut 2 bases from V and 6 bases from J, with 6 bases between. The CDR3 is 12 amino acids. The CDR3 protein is CASSLTGDTQYF. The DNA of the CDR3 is TGTGCCAGCAGTTTAACGGGGGATACGCAGTATTTT.

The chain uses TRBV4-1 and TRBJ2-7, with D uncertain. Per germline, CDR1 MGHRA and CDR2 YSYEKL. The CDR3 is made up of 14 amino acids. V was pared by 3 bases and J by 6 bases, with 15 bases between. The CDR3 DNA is TGCGCCAGCAGCCAGATACTCGGAGTCGGCGAGCAGTACTTC. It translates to CASSQILGVGEQYF.

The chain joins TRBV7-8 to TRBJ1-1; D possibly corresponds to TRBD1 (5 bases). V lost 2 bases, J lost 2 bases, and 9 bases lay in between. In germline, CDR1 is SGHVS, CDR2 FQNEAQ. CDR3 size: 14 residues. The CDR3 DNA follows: TGTGCCAGCAGCTTACGTCAGGGTAACACTGAAGCTTTCTTT. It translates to CASSLRQGNTEAFF.

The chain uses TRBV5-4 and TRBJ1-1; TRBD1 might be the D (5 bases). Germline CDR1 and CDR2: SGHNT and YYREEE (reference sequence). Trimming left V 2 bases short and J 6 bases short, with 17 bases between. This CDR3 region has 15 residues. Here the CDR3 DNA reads TGTGCCAGCAGCTTCGTCGGGGGTGGGTTCGCTGAAGCTTTCTTT. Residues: CASSFVGGGFAEAFF.

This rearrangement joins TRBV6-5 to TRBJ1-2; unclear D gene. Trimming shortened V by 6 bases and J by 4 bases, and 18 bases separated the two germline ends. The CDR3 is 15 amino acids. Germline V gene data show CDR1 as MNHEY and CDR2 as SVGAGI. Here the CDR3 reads CASSTLRSPLYGYTF. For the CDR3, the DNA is TGTGCCAGCAGCACCTTAAGGAGTCCCCTCTATGGCTACACCTTC.

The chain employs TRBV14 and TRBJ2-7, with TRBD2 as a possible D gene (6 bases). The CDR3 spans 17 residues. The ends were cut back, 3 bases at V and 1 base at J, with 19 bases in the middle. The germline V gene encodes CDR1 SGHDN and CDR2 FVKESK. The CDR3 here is CASSHSGPQAASYEQYF. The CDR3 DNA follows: TGTGCCAGCAGCCATAGCGGCCCACAGGCAGCATCCTACGAGCAGTACTTC.

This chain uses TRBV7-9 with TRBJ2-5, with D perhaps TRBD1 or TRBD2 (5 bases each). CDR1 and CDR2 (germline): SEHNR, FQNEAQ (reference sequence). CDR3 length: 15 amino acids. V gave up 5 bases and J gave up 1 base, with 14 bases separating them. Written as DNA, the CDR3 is TGTGCCAGCAGCCCCGGGACGGCTTTCCAAGAGACCCAGTACTTC. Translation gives CASSPGTAFQETQYF.

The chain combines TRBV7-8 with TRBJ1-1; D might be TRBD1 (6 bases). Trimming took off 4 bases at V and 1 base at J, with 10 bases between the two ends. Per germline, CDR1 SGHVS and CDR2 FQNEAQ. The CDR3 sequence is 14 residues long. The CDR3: CASSSRTENTEAFF. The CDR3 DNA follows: TGTGCCAGCAGCTCCCGGACAGAGAACACTGAAGCTTTCTTT.

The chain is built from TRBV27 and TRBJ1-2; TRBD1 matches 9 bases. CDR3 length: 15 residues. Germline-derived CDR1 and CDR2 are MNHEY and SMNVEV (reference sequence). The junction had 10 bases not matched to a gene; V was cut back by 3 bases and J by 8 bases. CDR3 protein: CASSFLGQGTKGYTF. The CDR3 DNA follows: TGTGCCAGCAGTTTTCTTGGACAGGGGACCAAAGGCTACACCTTC.

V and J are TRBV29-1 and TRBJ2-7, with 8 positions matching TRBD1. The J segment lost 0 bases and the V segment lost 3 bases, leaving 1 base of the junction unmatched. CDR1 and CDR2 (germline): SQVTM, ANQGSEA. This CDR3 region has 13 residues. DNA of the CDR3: TGCAGCGTTGATCAGGGGGCCTCCTACGAGCAGTACTTC. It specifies CSVDQGASYEQYF.

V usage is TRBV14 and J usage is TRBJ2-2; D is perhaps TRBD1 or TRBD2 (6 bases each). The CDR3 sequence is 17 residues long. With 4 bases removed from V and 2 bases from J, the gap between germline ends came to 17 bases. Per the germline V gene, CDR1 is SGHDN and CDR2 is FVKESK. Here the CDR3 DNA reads TGTGCCAGCAGCCCCAGCCTTGGGGGGCCTAACACCGGGGAGCTGTTTTTT. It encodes CASSPSLGGPNTGELFF.

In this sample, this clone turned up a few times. CDR3 coding DNA: TGCGCCAGCAGCCAAGGCGCGCAGTTCTTC. The encoded protein is CASSQGAQFF. The chain employs TRBV4-1 and TRBJ2-1; no definite D call. There are 10 residues in the CDR3. The V gene's germline CDR1 is MGHRA and CDR2 YSYEKL. V gave up 1 base and J gave up 12 bases, with 4 bases separating them.

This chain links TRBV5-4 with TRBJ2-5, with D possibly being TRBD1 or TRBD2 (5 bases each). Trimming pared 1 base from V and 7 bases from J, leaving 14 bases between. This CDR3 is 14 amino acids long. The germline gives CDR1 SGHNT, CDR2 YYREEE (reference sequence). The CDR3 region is CASSLMGRGGTQYF. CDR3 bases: TGTGCCAGCAGCTTGATGGGCCGGGGCGGGACCCAGTACTTC.

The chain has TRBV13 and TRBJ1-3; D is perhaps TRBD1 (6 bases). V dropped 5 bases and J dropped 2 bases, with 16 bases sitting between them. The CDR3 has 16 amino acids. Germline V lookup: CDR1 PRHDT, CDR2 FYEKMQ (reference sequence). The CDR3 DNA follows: TGTGCCAGCAGCCCTTACCGAGGACAGCCTGGAAACACCATATATTTT. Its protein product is CASSPYRGQPGNTIYF.

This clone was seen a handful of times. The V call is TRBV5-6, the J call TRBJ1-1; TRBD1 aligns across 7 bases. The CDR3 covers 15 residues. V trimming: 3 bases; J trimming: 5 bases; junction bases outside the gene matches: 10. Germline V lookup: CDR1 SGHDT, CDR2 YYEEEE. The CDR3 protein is CASSSEDRVGTEAFF. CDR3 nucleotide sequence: TGTGCCAGCAGCTCCGAAGACAGGGTTGGGACTGAAGCTTTCTTT.

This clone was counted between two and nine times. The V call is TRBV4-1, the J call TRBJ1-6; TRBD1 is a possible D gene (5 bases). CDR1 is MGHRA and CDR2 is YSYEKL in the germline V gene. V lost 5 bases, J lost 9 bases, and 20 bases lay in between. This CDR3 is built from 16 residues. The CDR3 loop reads CASSFVAGRLGSPLHF. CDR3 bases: TGCGCCAGCAGCTTCGTGGCAGGGCGACTAGGTTCACCCCTCCACTTT.

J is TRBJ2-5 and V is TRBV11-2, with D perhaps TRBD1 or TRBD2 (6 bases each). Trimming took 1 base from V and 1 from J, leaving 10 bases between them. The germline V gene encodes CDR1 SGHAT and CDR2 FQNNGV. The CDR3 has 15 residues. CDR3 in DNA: TGTGCCAGCAGCTTAGTGAGGGGGGTCCAAGAGACCCAGTACTTC. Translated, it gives CASSLVRGVQETQYF. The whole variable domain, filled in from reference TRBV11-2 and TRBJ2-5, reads EAGVAQSPRYKIIEKRQSVAFWCNPISGHATLYWYQQILGQGPKLLIQFQNNGVVDDSQLPKDRFSAERLKGVDSTLKIQPAKLEDSAVYLCASSLVRGVQETQYFGPGTRLLVL.

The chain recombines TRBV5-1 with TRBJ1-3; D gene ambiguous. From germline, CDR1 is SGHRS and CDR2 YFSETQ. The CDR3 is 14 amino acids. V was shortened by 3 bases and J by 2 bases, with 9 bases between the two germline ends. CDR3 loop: CASSSGLTGNTIYF. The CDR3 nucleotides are TGCGCCAGCAGCTCCGGGTTAACTGGAAACACCATATATTTT.

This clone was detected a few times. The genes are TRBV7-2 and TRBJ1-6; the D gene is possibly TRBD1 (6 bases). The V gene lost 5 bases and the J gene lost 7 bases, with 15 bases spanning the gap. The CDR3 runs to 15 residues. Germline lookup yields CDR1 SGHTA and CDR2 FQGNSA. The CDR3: CASSAHRQVNSPLHF. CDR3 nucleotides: TGTGCCAGCAGCGCCCACCGACAGGTGAATTCACCCCTCCACTTT.

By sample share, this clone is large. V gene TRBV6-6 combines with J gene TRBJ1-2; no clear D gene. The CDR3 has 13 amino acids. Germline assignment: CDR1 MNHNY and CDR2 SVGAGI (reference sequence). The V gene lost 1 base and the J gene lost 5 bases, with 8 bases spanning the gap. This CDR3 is CASSYLMGYGYTF. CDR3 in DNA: TGTGCCAGCAGTTACTTAATGGGTTATGGCTACACCTTC.

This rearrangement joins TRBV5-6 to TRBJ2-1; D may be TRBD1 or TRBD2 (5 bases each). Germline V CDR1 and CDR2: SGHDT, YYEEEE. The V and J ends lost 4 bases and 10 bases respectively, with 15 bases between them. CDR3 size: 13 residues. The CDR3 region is CASSAVRGREQFF. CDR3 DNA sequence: TGTGCCAGCAGCGCCGTCCGGGGACGCGAGCAGTTCTTC.

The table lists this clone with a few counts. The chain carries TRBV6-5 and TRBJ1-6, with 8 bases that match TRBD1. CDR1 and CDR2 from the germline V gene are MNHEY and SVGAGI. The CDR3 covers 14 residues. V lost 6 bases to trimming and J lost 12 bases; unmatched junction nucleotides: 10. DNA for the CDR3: TGTGCCAGCAGCCCTAGGACAGGGCGCGAACCCCTCCACTTT. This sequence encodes CASSPRTGREPLHF.

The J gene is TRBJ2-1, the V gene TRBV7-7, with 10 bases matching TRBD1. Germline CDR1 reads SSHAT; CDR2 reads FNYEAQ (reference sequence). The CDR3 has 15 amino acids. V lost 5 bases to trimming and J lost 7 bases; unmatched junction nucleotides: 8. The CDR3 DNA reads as TGTGCCAGCAGCCCCGACAGGGGGCGCGGAAATGAGCAGTTCTTC. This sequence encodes CASSPDRGRGNEQFF.